The sequence of this T cell receptor (beta chain) was determined in a study of T cells in Graves' hyperthyroidism and ophthalmopathy. The TCR beta CDR3 regions underwent amplification using RNA transcripts as the source. The study used the HTBI primer set for a first-round RT-PCR of the TCR CDR3. TCRdb re-analysed the multiplex PCR reads in MiXCR, keeping a single row per CDR3 protein. In the table there are some 300,000 distinct CDR3 sequences, around 19% of which are singletons. This clonotype was detected ten times or more. This CDR3 has 15 amino acids. V lost 1 base and J lost 0, with 9 bases in between. Per germline, CDR1 KGHSH and CDR2 LQKENI.

V usage is TRBV18 and J usage is TRBJ1-1, with D tentatively TRBD1 (5 bases). The sequence came from a man aged 45-65 years with Graves' ophthalmopathy. The sample consisted of blood. CDR3 in amino acids: CASSPRQNMNTEAFF. In DNA, the CDR3 is TGTGCCAGCTCACCACGACAGAATATGAACACTGAAGCTTTCTTT.